Below, one TCR beta chain is given with its context. Amplification targeted the TCR beta CDR3 regions, with RNA transcripts as the source material. RT-PCR was first run with HTBI primers, then multiplex PCR in a second round. TCRdb ran MiXCR on the multiplex PCR reads and lists one entry per CDR3 protein. The sample lists some 350,000 distinct CDR3 sequences, 17% occurring once. This entry is derived from a study of Graves' ophthalmopathy and Graves' hyperthyroidism. About the study: Sampling took place at initial diagnosis, with peripheral blood obtained before any treatment.

The V end was cut by 1 base, the J end by 2 bases, with 8 bases between. The germline CDR1 and CDR2 sequences are MNHEY and SVGEGT. The length of the CDR3 is 14 residues. Hyperthyroidism was new, under 2 months, in patients aged 18 to 65. PBMCs were obtained from roughly 9.4 ml of fresh peripheral blood. This sequence originates from an adult woman with stable Graves' hyperthyroidism. Sequencing used peripheral blood. The V call is TRBV6-2 or TRBV6-3, the J call TRBJ2-5; D is unresolved. The CDR3, as DNA: TGTGCCAGCAGTTACTTGCAGAGACAAGAGACCCAGTACTTC. Translation: CASSYLQRQETQYF.